This TCR beta chain emerged from a study of T cell responses to AZD1222 COVID-19 vaccine. Overall study findings and caveats: Mostly white British, mostly female donors; authors suggested clonal diversity may be underestimated. Seropositivity was recorded at baseline in only five to seven AZD1222 recipients.

This clone was observed a single time. What it recognizes is unknown. Assay: immunoSEQ multiplex PCR; the TCRdb copy retains only in-frame clones and omits some. The sample shows some 74,000 clones, under 90% of them seen only once. Germline CDR1 MGHDK, CDR2 SYGVNS. V was trimmed by 8 bases and J by 3 bases, leaving 11 bases between them. The CDR3 has 12 amino acids. This sequence was found in an adult who received the AZD1222 COVID-19 vaccine. The chain recombines TRBV25-1 with TRBJ2-7; unclear D gene. Sequencing used peripheral blood, obtained 28 days after the second AZD1222 dose. DNA of the CDR3: TGTGCCAGCCAGACTCGGAACTACGAGCAGTACTTC. This encodes CASQTRNYEQYF.